This T cell receptor (beta chain) derives from a study of Ad26.COV2.S vaccination and SARS-CoV-2 variants. The wider study: Ad26.COV2.S, an intramuscular injection, was given once or twice 56 days apart. Study results and caveats: Reported findings describe substantial breadth in spike-specific CD8+ and CD4+ T cell responses following vaccination. The study found higher spike-specific TCR breadth in vaccine than placebo recipients.

The assay was immunoSEQ multiplex PCR, and TCRdb's table has in-frame clones only and misses some. The repertoire consists of roughly 450,000 clones, with about nine tenths occurring once and the leading ten covering 12%. In the case of this clone: What it recognizes is unknown.

Stated treatment: roughly 18 received Ad26.COV2.S at low or high dose, single or two shots; about 5 received placebo; per-sample allocation not given. Sampling took place 63 days after the first vaccine or placebo injection. In Boston, the donor was an adult between 18-55 years of age. V was clipped by 4 bases and J by 0 bases, with 10 bases between them. The CDR3 is made up of 14 amino acids. Germline V gene sequence: CDR1 SGHRS, CDR2 YFSETQ. This rearrangement joins TRBV5-1 to TRBJ1-1, with a possible D match to TRBD1 (5 bases). The TCR originated in a person between 18 and 65 years old who received the Ad26.COV2.S COVID-19 vaccine or a placebo. The sequences come from peripheral blood, collected in a trial of Ad26.COV2.S vaccine versus placebo. The CDR3: CASSRTGLNTEAFF. The CDR3 nucleotides read TGCGCCAGCAGCCGAACAGGTTTGAACACTGAAGCTTTCTTT.